This T cell receptor (beta chain) comes out of a study of memory CD4+ T cells and cytomegalovirus serostatus. The study's findings and limits: Suggested: most of the CMV-linked TCR signature lies in CD4+ memory cells.

Unmatched junction bases numbered 7, after V lost 6 bases and J lost 2 bases. This CDR3 is built from 16 residues. Germline loops: CDR1 MNHNY, CDR2 SVGAGI (reference sequence). In the source study's methods: After removing out-of-frame reads, approximately 2.2 million distinct TCRbeta sequences remained. The repertoire was sequenced with immunoSEQ multiplex PCR; TCRdb's copy has only in-frame clones and lacks some. For V, J and clone size, that table is used; D and trimming come from the DNA. The sample holds about 50,000 clones; 82% are singletons and the top ten take over 0.55%. The sort gate was single viable CD3+CD4+CD8-CD45RO+ cells for memory CD4+ T cells. Serum IgG to CMV pp150, pp28, p38 and p52 defined serostatus. CD4+ T cells were isolated by positive magnetic selection. Regarding this clone: Antigen unknown.

The V call is TRBV6-6, the J call TRBJ1-5; 10 bases align to TRBD1. The receptor was derived from an adult in good health and CMV-seronegative. Sequencing was carried out using memory CD4+ T cells from blood. This chain's CDR3 is CASSPAGTGGNQPQHF. CDR3 in DNA: TGTGCCAGCAGCCCAGCTGGGACAGGGGGCAATCAGCCCCAGCATTTT.